Listed below are T cell receptor beta chains from one sample, sequenced in a study of radiotherapy plus CTLA-4 blockade in lung cancer. The repertoire was sequenced with immunoSEQ multiplex PCR; TCRdb's copy has only in-frame clones and lacks some. The sample has approximately 80,000 clones, roughly 80% seen once; the top ten hold approximately 0.77%. Sequenced material: peripheral blood, taken from a patient treated with radiotherapy plus ipilimumab. These receptors all come from a human donor with non-small cell lung cancer who had stable disease on radiotherapy plus ipilimumab. CDR3s include the opening cysteine and the closing phenylalanine or tryptophan. The D gene is left open where the match is weak. Clone size, where shown, is once, few, many, or a class for clones that have expanded.

D gene	V gene	clone size	J gene	CDR3 DNA	CDR3 protein
.	TRBV30	.	TRBJ2-3	TGTGCCTGGAGTTTCGAACCGGACGGGCCCACAGATACGCAGTATTTT	CAWSFEPDGPTDTQYF
TRBD1	TRBV30	.	TRBJ2-1	TGTGCCTGGAGTGCTACCCTCCGAAGGACAGGGGGCCATTACAATGAGCAGTTCTTC	CAWSATLRRTGGHYNEQFF
.	TRBV6-1	once	TRBJ1-1	TGTGCCAGCAGTGAGACAACCAACACTGAAGCTTTCTTT	CASSETTNTEAFF
TRBD1	TRBV6-5	.	TRBJ2-7	TGTGCCAGCGGAAGGACAGGGGGTTACGAGCAGTACTTC	CASGRTGGYEQYF
TRBD1	TRBV27	.	TRBJ2-7	TGTGCCAGCAGTTTGACAGGGGTTTACGAGCAGTACTTC	CASSLTGVYEQYF
.	TRBV10-1	.	TRBJ2-2	TGCGCCAGCAGTGAGGGGGCCCGGACCGGGGAGCTGTTTTTT	CASSEGARTGELFF
.	TRBV2	.	TRBJ1-4	TGTGCCAGCAAGCTTGGCGGGGGAACAACTAATGAAAAACTGTTTTTT	CASKLGGGTTNEKLFF
.	TRBV15	.	TRBJ1-2	TGTGCCACCAGCAGAGATCCGGTGGACAGACAAGGCTACACCTTC	CATSRDPVDRQGYTF
.	TRBV5-6	.	TRBJ1-5	TGTGCCAGCGGGACATGGGGGATTCAGCCCCAGCATTTT	CASGTWGIQPQHF
.	TRBV6-5	.	TRBJ1-6	TGTGCCAGCAGTCCCACTGCTCTGAGAGATTCACCCCTCCACTTT	CASSPTALRDSPLHF
.	TRBV19	once	TRBJ1-2	TGTGCCAGTAGAACCACAGGGACTTACTATGGCTACACCTTC	CASRTTGTYYGYTF
.	TRBV5-1	.	TRBJ1-6	TGCGCCAGCAGCTTGTCAGGGGACAATTCACCCCTCCACTTT	CASSLSGDNSPLHF
TRBD1	TRBV6-5	.	TRBJ1-2	TGTGCCAGCCGTTCGGCAGGGGGCAACTATGGCTACACCTTC	CASRSAGGNYGYTF
TRBD2	TRBV5-4	few	TRBJ2-3	TGTGCCAGCAGCTCTGGGTTGGGGGGGGGCACAGATACGCAGTATTTT	CASSSGLGGGTDTQYF
.	TRBV28	.	TRBJ2-2	TGTGCCAGCAGACTCCGGTCGGGAAACACCGGGGAGCTGTTTTTT	CASRLRSGNTGELFF
.	TRBV28	.	TRBJ2-7	TGTGCCAGCAGTCTCCGTCTAGGGGGGACCTACGAGCAGTACTTC	CASSLRLGGTYEQYF
.	TRBV7-2	.	TRBJ1-6	TGTGCCAGCAGCCGCGGGGGCCGGAATTCACCCCTCCACTTT	CASSRGGRNSPLHF
TRBD2	TRBV5-1	.	TRBJ2-1	TGCGCCAGCAGCCAGGGACTAGCGGGAGGTAGTGAGCAGTTCTTC	CASSQGLAGGSEQFF
TRBD2	TRBV28	.	TRBJ2-7	TGTGCCAGCAGCCTTAGCGGGAGGCCCCGCTACGAGCAGTACTTC	CASSLSGRPRYEQYF
TRBD1	TRBV5-4	.	TRBJ1-2	TGTGCCAGCGGACTCAGACAGGGGAGCCTCTATGGCTACACCTTC	CASGLRQGSLYGYTF